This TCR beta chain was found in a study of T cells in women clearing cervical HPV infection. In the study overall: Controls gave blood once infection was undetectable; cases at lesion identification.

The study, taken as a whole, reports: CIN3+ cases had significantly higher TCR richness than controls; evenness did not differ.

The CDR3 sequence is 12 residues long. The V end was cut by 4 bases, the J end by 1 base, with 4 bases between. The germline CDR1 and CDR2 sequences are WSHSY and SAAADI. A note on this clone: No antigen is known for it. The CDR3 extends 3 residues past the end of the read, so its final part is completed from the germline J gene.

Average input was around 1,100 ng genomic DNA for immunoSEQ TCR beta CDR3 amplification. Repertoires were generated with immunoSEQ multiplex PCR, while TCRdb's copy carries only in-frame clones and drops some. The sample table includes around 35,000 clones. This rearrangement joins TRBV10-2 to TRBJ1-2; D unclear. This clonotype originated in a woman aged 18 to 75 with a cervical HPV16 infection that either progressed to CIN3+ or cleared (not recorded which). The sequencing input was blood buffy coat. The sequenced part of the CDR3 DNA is TGCGCCAGCAGTGCCGTTAACTATGGC. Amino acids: CASSAVNYG. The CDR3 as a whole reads CASSAVNYGYTF.